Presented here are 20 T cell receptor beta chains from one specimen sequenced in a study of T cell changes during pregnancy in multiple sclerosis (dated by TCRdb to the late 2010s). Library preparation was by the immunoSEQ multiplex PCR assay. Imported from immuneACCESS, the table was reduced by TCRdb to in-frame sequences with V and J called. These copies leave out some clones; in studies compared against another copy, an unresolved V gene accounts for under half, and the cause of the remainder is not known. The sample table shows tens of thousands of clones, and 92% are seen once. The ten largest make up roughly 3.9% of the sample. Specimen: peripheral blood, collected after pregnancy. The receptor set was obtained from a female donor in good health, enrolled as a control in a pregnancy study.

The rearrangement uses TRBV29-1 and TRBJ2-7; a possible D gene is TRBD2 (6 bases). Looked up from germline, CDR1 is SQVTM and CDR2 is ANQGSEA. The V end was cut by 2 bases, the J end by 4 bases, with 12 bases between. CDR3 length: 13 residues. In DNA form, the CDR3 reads TGCAGCGTTGAACCGGGACGGGAGTACGAGCAGTACTTC. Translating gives CSVEPGREYEQYF.

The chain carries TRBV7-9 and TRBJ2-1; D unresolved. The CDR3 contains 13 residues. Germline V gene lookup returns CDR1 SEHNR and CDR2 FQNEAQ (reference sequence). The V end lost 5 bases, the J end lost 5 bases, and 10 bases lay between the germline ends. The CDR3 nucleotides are TGTGCCAGCAGCCCCAGGTATGACAATGAGCAGTTCTTC. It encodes CASSPRYDNEQFF.

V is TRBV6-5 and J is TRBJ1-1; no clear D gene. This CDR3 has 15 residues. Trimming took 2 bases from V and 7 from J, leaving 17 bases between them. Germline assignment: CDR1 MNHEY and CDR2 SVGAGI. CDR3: CASSYSRAFGSEAFF. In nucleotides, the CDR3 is TGTGCCAGCAGTTACAGTAGGGCCTTCGGGAGTGAAGCTTTCTTT.

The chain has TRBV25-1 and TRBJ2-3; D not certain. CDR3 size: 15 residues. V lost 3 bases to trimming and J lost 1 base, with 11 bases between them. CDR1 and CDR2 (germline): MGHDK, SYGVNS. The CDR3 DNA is TGTGCCAGCAGTGATACGTCCAGCGGCACAGATACGCAGTATTTT. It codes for CASSDTSSGTDTQYF.

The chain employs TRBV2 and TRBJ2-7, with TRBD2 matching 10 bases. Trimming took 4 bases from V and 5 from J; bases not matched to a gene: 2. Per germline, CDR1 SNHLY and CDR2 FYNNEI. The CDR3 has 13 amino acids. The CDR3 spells CASSGLAGHEQYF. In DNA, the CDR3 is TGTGCCAGCAGTGGACTAGCGGGCCACGAGCAGTACTTC.

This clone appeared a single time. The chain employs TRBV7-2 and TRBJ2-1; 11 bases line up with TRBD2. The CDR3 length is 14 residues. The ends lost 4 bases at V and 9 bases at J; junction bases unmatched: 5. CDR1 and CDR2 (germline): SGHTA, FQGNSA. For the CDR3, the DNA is TGTGCCAGCAGCTCAACTAGCGGGGGATTTGAGCAGTTCTTC. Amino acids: CASSSTSGGFEQFF.

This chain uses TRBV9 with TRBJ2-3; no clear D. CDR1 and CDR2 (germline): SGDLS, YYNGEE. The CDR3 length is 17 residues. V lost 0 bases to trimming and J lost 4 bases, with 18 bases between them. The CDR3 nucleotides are TGTGCCAGCAGCGTAGTGAGTCAACCCCTGTATCCAGATACGCAGTATTTT. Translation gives CASSVVSQPLYPDTQYF.

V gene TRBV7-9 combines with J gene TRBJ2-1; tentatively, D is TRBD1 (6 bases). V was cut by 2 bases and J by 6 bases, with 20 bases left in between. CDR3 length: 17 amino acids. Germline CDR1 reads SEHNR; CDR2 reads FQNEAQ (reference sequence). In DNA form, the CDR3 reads TGTGCCAGCAGCTTAAACAGGGATCCGAGAGAGGGCAATGAGCAGTTCTTC. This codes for CASSLNRDPREGNEQFF.

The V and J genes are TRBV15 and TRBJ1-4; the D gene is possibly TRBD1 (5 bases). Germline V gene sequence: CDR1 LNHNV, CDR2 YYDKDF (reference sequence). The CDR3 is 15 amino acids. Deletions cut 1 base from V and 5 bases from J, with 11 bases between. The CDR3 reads CATSRGGTSNEKLFF. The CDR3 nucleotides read TGTGCCACCAGCAGAGGGGGCACTTCGAATGAAAAACTGTTTTTT.

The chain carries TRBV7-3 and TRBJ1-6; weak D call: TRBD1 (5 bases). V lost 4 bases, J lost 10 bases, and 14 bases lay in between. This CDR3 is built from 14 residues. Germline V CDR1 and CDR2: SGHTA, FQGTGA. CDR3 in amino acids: CASSSDRLGSPLHF. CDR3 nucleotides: TGTGCCAGCAGCTCAGACAGATTAGGGTCACCCCTCCACTTT.

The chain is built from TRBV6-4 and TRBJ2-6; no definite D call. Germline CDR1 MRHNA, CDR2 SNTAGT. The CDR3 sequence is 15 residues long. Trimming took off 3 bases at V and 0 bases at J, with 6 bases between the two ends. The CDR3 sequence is CASSESSSGANVLTF. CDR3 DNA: TGTGCCAGCAGTGAGAGTTCCTCTGGGGCCAACGTCCTGACTTTC.

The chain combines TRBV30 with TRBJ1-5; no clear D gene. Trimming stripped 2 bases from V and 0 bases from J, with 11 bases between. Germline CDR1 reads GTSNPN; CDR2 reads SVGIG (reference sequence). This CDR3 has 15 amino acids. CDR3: CAWSWVGNSNQPQHF. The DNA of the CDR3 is TGTGCCTGGAGTTGGGTGGGCAATAGCAATCAGCCCCAGCATTTT.

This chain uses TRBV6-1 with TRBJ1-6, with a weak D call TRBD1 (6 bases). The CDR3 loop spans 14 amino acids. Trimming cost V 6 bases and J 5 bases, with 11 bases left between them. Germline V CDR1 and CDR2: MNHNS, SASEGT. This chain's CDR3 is CASSRDTDNSPLHF. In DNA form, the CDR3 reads TGTGCCAGCAGCAGGGACACCGATAATTCACCCCTCCACTTT.

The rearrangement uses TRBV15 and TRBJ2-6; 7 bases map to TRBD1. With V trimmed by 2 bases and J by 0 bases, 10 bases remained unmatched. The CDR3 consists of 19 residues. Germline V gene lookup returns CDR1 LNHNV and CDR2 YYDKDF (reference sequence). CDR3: CATSRYPPGQSSGANVLTF. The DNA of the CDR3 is TGTGCCACCAGCAGATACCCTCCGGGACAGAGCTCTGGGGCCAACGTCCTGACTTTC.

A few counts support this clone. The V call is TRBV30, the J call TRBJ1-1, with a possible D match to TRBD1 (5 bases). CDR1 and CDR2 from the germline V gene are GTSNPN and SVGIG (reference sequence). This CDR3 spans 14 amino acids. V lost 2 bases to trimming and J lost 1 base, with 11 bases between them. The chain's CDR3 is CAWSPGLPNTEAFF. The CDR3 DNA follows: TGTGCCTGGAGTCCGGGACTGCCGAACACTGAAGCTTTCTTT.

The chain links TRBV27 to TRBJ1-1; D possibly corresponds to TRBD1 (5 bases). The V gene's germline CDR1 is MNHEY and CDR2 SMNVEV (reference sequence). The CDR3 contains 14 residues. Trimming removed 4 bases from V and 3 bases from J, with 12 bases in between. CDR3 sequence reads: CASSSLGLDTEAFF. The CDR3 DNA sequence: TGTGCCAGCAGTTCTTTGGGGCTAGACACTGAAGCTTTCTTT.

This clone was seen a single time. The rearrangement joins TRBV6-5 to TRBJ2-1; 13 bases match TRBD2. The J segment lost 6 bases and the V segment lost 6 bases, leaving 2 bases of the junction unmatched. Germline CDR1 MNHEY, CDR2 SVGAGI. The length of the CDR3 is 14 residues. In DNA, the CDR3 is TGTGCCAGCAGCAGGACTAGCGGGAGCAATGAGCAGTTCTTC. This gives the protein CASSRTSGSNEQFF.

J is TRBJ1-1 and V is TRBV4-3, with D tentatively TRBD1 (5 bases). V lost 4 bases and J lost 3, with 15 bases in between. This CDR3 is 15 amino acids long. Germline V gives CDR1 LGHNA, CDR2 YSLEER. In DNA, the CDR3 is TGCGCCAGCAGCCCGGACGCCCAGGGTGACACTGAAGCTTTCTTT. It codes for CASSPDAQGDTEAFF.

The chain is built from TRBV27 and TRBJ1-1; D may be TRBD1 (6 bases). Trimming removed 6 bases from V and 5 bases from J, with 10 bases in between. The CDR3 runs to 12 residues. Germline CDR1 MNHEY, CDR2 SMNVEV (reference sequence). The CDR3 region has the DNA TGTGCCAGCAGACAGGGAAATACTGAAGCTTTCTTT. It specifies CASRQGNTEAFF.

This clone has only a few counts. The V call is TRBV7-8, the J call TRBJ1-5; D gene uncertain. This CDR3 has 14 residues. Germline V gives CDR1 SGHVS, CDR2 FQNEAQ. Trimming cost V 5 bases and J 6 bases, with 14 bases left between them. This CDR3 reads CASSPDLRGQPQHF. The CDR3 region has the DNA TGTGCCAGCAGCCCTGACCTCCGGGGTCAGCCCCAGCATTTT.